This record concerns one T cell receptor (beta chain) sequence. Antigen: not known. The data originate from a study of blood T cells in healthy people across ages. General study findings and limits: Long-lived donors exceeded aged donors in naive CD4+ cells and diversity.

A sample-barcoded 5' primer and a J-beta primer mix were used in a second PCR of roughly 7 to 12 cycles. TCRdb re-derived calls from the 5' RACE reads in MiXCR, one entry per CDR3 protein. The sample lists fewer than 600,000 distinct CDR3 sequences, about 26% occurring once. Between the trimmed V and J ends, which lost 2 bases and 3 bases, there was a span of 11 bases. CDR1 and CDR2 (germline): SGHNT, YYREEE (reference sequence). The CDR3 sequence is 14 residues long. Separately, the same data were catalogued under a study of T cells of mothers and their children.

The clonotype originates from a boy aged 2 to 9 in good health. The gene calls are TRBV5-4 and TRBJ1-2, with a weak D call TRBD1 (6 bases). Source material: blood. DNA for the CDR3: TGTGCCAGCAGCTTTCAGGGGAGGGACTATGGCTACACCTTC. Protein product: CASSFQGRDYGYTF.